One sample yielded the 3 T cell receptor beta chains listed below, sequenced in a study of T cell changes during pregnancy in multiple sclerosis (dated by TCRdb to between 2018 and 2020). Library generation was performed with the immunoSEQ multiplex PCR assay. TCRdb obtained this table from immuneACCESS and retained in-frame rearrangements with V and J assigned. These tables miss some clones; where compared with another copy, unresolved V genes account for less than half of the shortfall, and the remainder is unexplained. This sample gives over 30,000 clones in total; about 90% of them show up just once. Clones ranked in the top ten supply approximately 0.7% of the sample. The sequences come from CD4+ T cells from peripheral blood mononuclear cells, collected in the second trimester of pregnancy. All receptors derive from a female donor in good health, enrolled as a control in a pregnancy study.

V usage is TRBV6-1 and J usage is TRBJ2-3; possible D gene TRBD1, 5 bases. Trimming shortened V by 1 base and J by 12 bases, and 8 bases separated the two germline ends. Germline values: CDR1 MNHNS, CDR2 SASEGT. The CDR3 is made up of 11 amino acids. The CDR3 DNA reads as TGTGCCAGCAGTGAAGGACAGCCCCAGTATTTT. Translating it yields CASSEGQPQYF.

Here the CDR3 DNA reads TGTGCCAGCAGCTTAGGAGGTGGTGGGAGGCTTAAGTATGGCTACACCTTC. This gives the protein CASSLGGGGRLKYGYTF. V is TRBV7-9 and J is TRBJ1-2; no clear D. V was shortened by 1 base and J by 5 bases, with 20 bases between the two germline ends. The CDR3 has 17 residues. CDR1 SEHNR and CDR2 FQNEAQ come from the germline V gene (reference sequence).

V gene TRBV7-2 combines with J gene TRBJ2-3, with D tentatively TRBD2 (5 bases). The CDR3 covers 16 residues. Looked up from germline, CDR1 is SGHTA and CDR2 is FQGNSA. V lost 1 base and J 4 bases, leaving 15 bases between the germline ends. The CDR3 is CASSLGTIAGSDTQYF. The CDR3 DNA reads TGTGCCAGCAGCTTAGGGACCATCGCGGGTTCAGATACGCAGTATTTT.